Sequencing of this TCR beta chain was carried out in a study of naive and memory T cell subsets. A UMI-containing oligonucleotide was joined by 3' ligation to the TCR cDNA template. RNA was extracted from 2 to 2.5 ml of whole blood of healthy adults. Reverse transcription used DNase-treated unsorted total RNA, aiming for roughly 1 to 1000 ng. Four PCR rounds used nested alpha and beta constant region primers plus the SP2 primer. Using its own MiXCR run on the 5' RACE reads, TCRdb lists one record per CDR3 protein. The sample lists about 32,000 distinct CDR3 sequences; about a sixth were seen once. This clonotype was observed many times. Its antigen remains unknown. General study points: This RNA-based method may be sensitive to activation-related transcript changes.

This sequence originates from a female donor in good health.

CDR3 in amino acids: CASSPRAGGDTEAFF. The CDR3 bases are TGTGCCAGCAGCCCACGGGCAGGGGGCGACACTGAAGCTTTCTTT. The genes are TRBV12-3 or TRBV12-4 and TRBJ1-1, with TRBD1 matching over 8 bases. The CDR3 contains 15 residues. J lost 3 bases, V lost 6 bases, and 9 bases had no gene match.